Here is one TCR beta chain with its context. Its antigen is as yet unknown. Generated by immunoSEQ multiplex PCR, the TCRdb table keeps only in-frame clones and is missing some. This sample carries around 120,000 clones, approximately 86% of them seen once, and the ten largest clones take about 8.8%. V was shortened by 4 bases and J by 4 bases, with 18 bases between the two germline ends. This CDR3 has 15 amino acids. Looked up from germline, CDR1 is SGHRS and CDR2 is YFSETQ. These data originate in a study of T cell responses to AZD1222 COVID-19 vaccine. Study-level results: Among spike-specific TCRs, nearly half reportedly target unmutated variant regions. Sampling that yielded the repertoires occurred only after the peak T cell response.

The specimen comprised peripheral blood, sampled on day 0 of AZD1222 vaccination. The receptor was derived from an adult in good health. This chain links TRBV5-1 with TRBJ2-7; D assignment may be TRBD1 or TRBD2 (5 bases each). The CDR3 nucleotides are TGCGCCAGCAGCGATCAGGGAGCGCTAAGGTACGAGCAGTACTTC. Translating gives CASSDQGALRYEQYF.